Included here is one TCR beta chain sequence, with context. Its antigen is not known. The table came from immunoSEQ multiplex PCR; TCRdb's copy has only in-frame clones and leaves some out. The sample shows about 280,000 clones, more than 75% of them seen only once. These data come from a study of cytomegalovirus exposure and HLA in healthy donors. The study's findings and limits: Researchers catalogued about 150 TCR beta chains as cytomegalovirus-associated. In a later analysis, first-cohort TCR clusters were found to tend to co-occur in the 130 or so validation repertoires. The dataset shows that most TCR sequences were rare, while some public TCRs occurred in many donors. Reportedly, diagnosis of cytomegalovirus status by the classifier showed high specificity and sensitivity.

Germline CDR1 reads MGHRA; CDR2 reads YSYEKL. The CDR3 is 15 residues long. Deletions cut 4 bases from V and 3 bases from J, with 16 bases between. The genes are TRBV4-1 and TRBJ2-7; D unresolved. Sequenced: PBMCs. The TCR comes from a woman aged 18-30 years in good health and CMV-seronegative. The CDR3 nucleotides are TGCGCCAGCAGCCTCGCAGAAAGTGATGGCTACGAGCAGTACTTC. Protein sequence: CASSLAESDGYEQYF.